At least ten counts were recorded for the clone carrying this T cell receptor (beta chain). As yet, its antigen is unknown. Template material for amplifying TCR beta CDR3 regions consisted of RNA transcripts. Primed by the HTBI set, a first-round RT-PCR was run on the TCR CDR3. In TCRdb, the multiplex PCR reads were re-called with MiXCR into one record per CDR3 protein. The profile shows roughly 380,000 distinct CDR3 sequences, about 15% of them singletons. CDR3 length: 14 residues. Germline assignment: CDR1 SGHRS and CDR2 YFSETQ. J lost 5 bases, V lost 4 bases, and 5 bases had no gene match. The sample comes from a study of T cells in Graves' hyperthyroidism and ophthalmopathy. Overall study findings and caveats: Ophthalmopathy and stable hyperthyroidism were told apart by a 13 V-J model.

Sequencing input: blood. The receptor was derived from a woman aged 60 to 75 with Graves' hyperthyroidism. The rearrangement links TRBV5-1 to TRBJ1-4; 7 nucleotides match TRBD1. The CDR3 spells CASSAGTANEKLFF. The CDR3 bases are TGCGCCAGCAGCGCCGGGACAGCGAATGAAAAACTGTTTTTT.